This TCR beta chain was identified in a study of OX40 agonist ivuxolimab in advanced cancers. The repertoire was sequenced with immunoSEQ multiplex PCR; TCRdb's copy has only in-frame clones and lacks some. The sample comprises around 100,000 clones, approximately 89% of which are singletons, and 0.15% to 0.2% rests with the top ten. This clone came up a few times. CDR1 and CDR2 (germline): LNHDA, SQIVND (reference sequence). Trimming at V came to 6 bases and at J to 5 bases, leaving 6 bases not matched to a gene. The CDR3 is 14 amino acids. This TCR was recovered from an adult with an advanced solid tumor such as melanoma, head and neck, liver or kidney cancer. The V gene is TRBV19, the J gene TRBJ2-7; the match to TRBD2 covers 11 bases. The sample in question was CD4+ or CD8+ T cells sorted from blood, obtained in a trial of the OX40 agonist ivuxolimab. In DNA form, the CDR3 reads TGTGCCAGTAGCTCCACTAGCGGGAGCAACGAGCAGTACTTC. This codes for CASSSTSGSNEQYF.